This record concerns one T cell receptor beta chain sequence. This clonotype has a handful of counts. What this receptor recognizes is not known. Base quality data are lacking; no much larger clone is found one base away. The sample is drawn from a study of blood T cells in healthy people across ages (dated by TCRdb to between 2015 and 2017). Regarding the study in general: In model experiments, template switching captured roughly one uniquely barcoded TCR beta cDNA molecule for every two T cells. To track age-related changes in TCR beta repertoire diversity, the study relied on deep sequencing normalized with unique cDNA molecular identifiers. Donors were grouped into four age groups: young (average roughly 17 years), middle-aged (39), aged (over 55) and long-lived (roughly 80). To avoid experimental bias, donors of different ages were distributed randomly across sequencing lanes. For two donors (one aged 18 to 30 and one aged 80 or older), the study analyzed two additional independent replicas of 1 million unique cDNA reads from the same blood draw.

Receptor libraries were prepared by 5' RACE. The second PCR ran for roughly 6 to 11 cycles and used a J-beta primer mix along with a sample-barcoded 5' primer. Each TCR beta cDNA molecule received a unique molecular identifier from a template-switch 5' adaptor carrying 12 random nucleotides. At least 3 million CDR3-containing paired-end reads were obtained from each sample. First-strand cDNA synthesis was performed from all RNA using the Mint cDNA synthesis kit, with priming by a TRBC-specific oligonucleotide. Following uracil-DNA glycosylase treatment, a first 18-cycle PCR with universal primers M1SS and BC2_uni_R was performed on all cDNA. As for the original processing: For normalization, 1 million high-quality reads were randomly selected from each sample, with every read carrying a distinct molecular identifier. Reads with shared molecular identifiers were discarded instead of being binned into consensus sequences. MiTCR, set to a Q25 quality threshold and the strictest error-elimination algorithm, was used for CDR3 identification, clonotype clustering and error correction. Lower-bound total TCR beta diversity was estimated with a nonparametric unseen species model using Euler transformation. TCRdb itself trimmed the public reads at Q25 with fastp, ran MiXCR and retained productive beta chains. Rows are unified per CDR3 protein, each entry keeping the most common DNA and genes. These V and J calls are TCRdb output, not the study's own analysis. Within this sample are around 2 million distinct CDR3 sequences, with about two fifths of them counted one time only. The ten largest clones capture about 21% of the sample.

General study outcomes and caveats: As age increased, observed TCR beta diversity per million T cells dropped in a roughly linear way, and a significant reduction was already evident by age 40. Estimates of total diversity based on one million sequenced T cells were regarded as lower bounds and as underestimates. Conclusive comparison of naive and antigen-experienced compartments was prevented by the profiling of bulk unsorted PBMCs. Compared with the aged group, the long-lived group had more naive CD4+ T cells, fewer expanded clones and increased TCR diversity, a pattern suggesting age selection. There was a strong correlation between observed TCR beta diversity and the percentage of naive T cells measured by flow cytometry. Because donor CMV infection status was unknown, age-related changes in expanded clonotypes were potentially confounded.

Systemically healthy Caucasian individuals from Russia, some 36 in total and aged about 6 to 90 years, were included as donors. Each donor gave approximately 10 milliliters of peripheral blood, collected into EDTA-treated Vacutainer tubes. Ficoll-Paque density-gradient centrifugation was used to isolate PBMCs, with at least 7 million obtained per sample. Trizol reagent was used to extract total RNA from the PBMCs, yielding at least 6 micrograms per sample. Naive CD45RAhigh/CD27high T cell percentages were measured by flow cytometry on a PBMC aliquot from every donor. The clonotype comes from a human donor in good health. Sequencing input: blood.

The nucleotide sequence reads as follows: TGTGCCAGCAGTTACGTAGGGGGGTCCAACTATGGCTACACCTTC. This translates into CASSYVGGSNYGYTF. The chain is assembled from TRBV6-5 and TRBJ1-2; TRBD1 is a weak D gene call, 6 bases matching. V is reduced by 2 bases and J by 2 bases, leaving a spacing of 12 bases between them. The CDR3 spans 15 residues, from the cysteine through the phenylalanine. The only DNA kept is the CDR3, 45 bases in frame from the first base. The germline V gene gives CDR1 as MNHEY and CDR2 as SVGAGI.